Listed here are 23 T cell receptor beta chains from one sample, sequenced in a study of T cell changes during pregnancy in multiple sclerosis. The data were produced by immunoSEQ multiplex PCR, yet TCRdb's version contains in-frame clones alone and is incomplete. The profile shows 65,000 to 85,000 clones, around 94% of them singletons. The specimen was CD4+ T cells from peripheral blood mononuclear cells, collected after pregnancy. The receptors here all came from a female donor with multiple sclerosis, enrolled in a pregnancy study.

The CDR3 loop is CASSQPSGRAYNEQFF. The CDR3 DNA is TGTGCCAGCAGCCAACCTAGCGGGAGGGCCTACAATGAGCAGTTCTTC. The J gene is TRBJ2-1, the V gene TRBV14; 12 bases agree with TRBD2. V dropped 2 bases and J dropped 2; count of bases not matched to a gene: 1. Per the germline V gene, CDR1 is SGHDN and CDR2 is FVKESK. This CDR3 comprises 16 residues.

In its sample, this clone was seen once. The rearrangement uses TRBV5-1 and TRBJ2-5, with D perhaps matching TRBD1 (5 bases). CDR1 is SGHRS and CDR2 is YFSETQ in the germline V gene. This CDR3 contains 11 residues. Trimming took off 0 bases at V and 12 bases at J, with 9 bases between the two ends. CDR3 bases: TGCGCCAGCAGCTTGGAAGGGGTAGAGTACTTC. This translates into CASSLEGVEYF.

The rearrangement joins TRBV9 to TRBJ2-3, with TRBD2 as a possible D gene (5 bases). From germline, CDR1 is SGDLS and CDR2 YYNGEE. With 0 bases removed from V and 5 bases from J, the gap between germline ends came to 13 bases. The CDR3 totals 15 residues. This CDR3 is CASSVGVARLDTQYF. As DNA, the CDR3 is TGTGCCAGCAGCGTAGGAGTAGCGAGATTAGATACGCAGTATTTT.

The CDR3 region has the DNA TGTGCCAGCAGTTTAAGAATGGGTACGGGAAGCAATCAGCCCCAGCATTTT. This codes for CASSLRMGTGSNQPQHF. The chain carries TRBV28 and TRBJ1-5; D gene unclear. CDR1 MDHEN and CDR2 SYDVKM come from the germline V gene. Deletions cut 2 bases from V and 1 base from J, with 15 bases between. CDR3 length equals 17 residues.

This chain joins TRBV5-1 and TRBJ2-1, with a weak D call TRBD1 (6 bases). V was shortened by 4 bases and J by 4 bases, with 18 bases between the two germline ends. This CDR3 is built from 16 residues. CDR1 is SGHRS and CDR2 is YFSETQ in the germline V gene. The CDR3 DNA sequence: TGCGCCAGCAGCATAACAGGGACCCCATTATACAATGAGCAGTTCTTC. Encoded protein: CASSITGTPLYNEQFF.

The V call is TRBV19, the J call TRBJ1-2; 8 bases align to TRBD1. Germline V lookup: CDR1 LNHDA, CDR2 SQIVND (reference sequence). CDR3 length equals 14 residues. V lost 6 bases, J lost 3 bases, and 6 bases stayed unmatched. The CDR3: CASSRGQGYYGYTF. In nucleotides, the CDR3 is TGTGCCAGTAGCCGAGGACAGGGCTACTATGGCTACACCTTC. The variable domain in full, completed from reference TRBV19 and TRBJ1-2, reads DGGITQSPKYLFRKEGQNVTLSCEQNLNHDAMYWYRQDPGQGLRLIYYSQIVNDFQKGDIAEGYSVSREKKESFPLTVTSAQKNPTAFYLCASSRGQGYYGYTFGSGTRLTVV.

This sequence joins TRBV2 and TRBJ2-5; unclear D gene. Trimming stripped 7 bases from V and 9 bases from J, with 18 bases between. The CDR3 is 13 amino acids. Germline V gene lookup returns CDR1 SNHLY and CDR2 FYNNEI. The CDR3 is CASIGLSPKAQYF. In nucleotides, the CDR3 is TGTGCCAGCATTGGGCTTTCCCCCAAGGCCCAGTACTTC.

The CDR3, as DNA: TGTGCCAGCAGTTCCCCGGGTAGCGGCAACACCGGGGAGCTGTTTTTT. This gives the protein CASSSPGSGNTGELFF. The genes are TRBV28 and TRBJ2-2, with D possibly being TRBD2 (6 bases). Germline CDR1 reads MDHEN; CDR2 reads SYDVKM. Between the trimmed V and J ends, which lost 4 bases and 2 bases, there was a span of 14 bases. The CDR3 contains 16 residues. Together with reference TRBV28 and TRBJ2-2, the CDR3 gives the full variable domain: DVKVTQSSRYLVKRTGEKVFLECVQDMDHENMFWYRQDPGLGLRLIYFSYDVKMKEKGDIPEGYSVSREKKERFSLILESASTNQTSMYLCASSSPGSGNTGELFFGEGSRLTVL.

Only a few counts were recorded for this clone. The CDR3 coding sequence is TGTGCCAGCAGCGGGGGGAGAGAAAAACTGTTTTTT. It is translated as CASSGGREKLFF. The chain is built from TRBV7-9 and TRBJ1-4; TRBD1 is a possible D gene (5 bases). Trimming removed 5 bases from V and 8 bases from J, with 9 bases in between. The CDR3 length is 12 residues. Germline V gene lookup returns CDR1 SEHNR and CDR2 FQNEAQ (reference sequence).

This chain links TRBV19 with TRBJ2-7, with D maybe TRBD2 (6 bases). The germline V gene has CDR1 LNHDA and CDR2 SQIVND (reference sequence). Trimming left V 3 bases short and J 2 bases short, with 8 bases between. CDR3 length: 13 amino acids. The CDR3 region is CASSIGGAYEQYF. CDR3 nucleotide sequence: TGTGCCAGTAGTATTGGCGGGGCCTACGAGCAGTACTTC.

V gene TRBV11-2 combines with J gene TRBJ1-3; TRBD1 might be the D (5 bases). The V gene lost 6 bases and the J gene lost 3 bases, with 15 bases spanning the gap. The CDR3 loop spans 15 amino acids. Germline loops: CDR1 SGHAT, CDR2 FQNNGV. This CDR3 reads CASSWAGGRGNTIYF. CDR3 DNA: TGTGCCAGCAGTTGGGCGGGGGGTCGTGGAAACACCATATATTTT.

This chain connects TRBV27 to TRBJ2-5, with D maybe TRBD2 (5 bases). Trimming shortened V by 6 bases and J by 2 bases, and 19 bases separated the two germline ends. Germline V gene lookup returns CDR1 MNHEY and CDR2 SMNVEV (reference sequence). The CDR3 extends over 16 amino acids. CDR3 loop: CASSFGPGMPQETQYF. In DNA, the CDR3 is TGTGCCAGCAGCTTTGGCCCGGGGATGCCACAAGAGACCCAGTACTTC.

J is TRBJ2-7 and V is TRBV4-1, with 8 bases aligning to TRBD1. Germline CDR1 and CDR2: MGHRA and YSYEKL. V dropped 0 bases and J dropped 2; count of bases not matched to a gene: 6. The CDR3 length is 16 residues. The CDR3 nucleotides read TGCGCCAGCAGCCAAGACCCAGGGGGCGTTCCCTACGAGCAGTACTTC. This encodes CASSQDPGGVPYEQYF.

Notes on this clone: At one end the junction does not follow the germline gene, possibly because of a read error. V and J are TRBV7-7 and TRBJ2-5; D gene uncertain. The CDR3 consists of 14 residues. Germline CDR1 SSHAT, CDR2 FNYEAQ (reference sequence). Here the CDR3 DNA reads TGTGCTAGCAGCTTAGGGTACGGCGGAGAGACCCAGTACTTC. Its protein is CASSLGYGGETQYF.

J is TRBJ2-1 and V is TRBV5-4, with 10 bases identical to TRBD2. In germline, CDR1 is SGHNT, CDR2 YYREEE (reference sequence). CDR3 length equals 18 residues. The trim removed 4 bases at V and 0 bases at J, leaving 10 bases unmatched. CDR3 DNA: TGTGCCAGCAGCCCCGGACTAGCGGCCGTAAGCTCCTACAATGAGCAGTTCTTC. Protein: CASSPGLAAVSSYNEQFF.

J is TRBJ1-5 and V is TRBV2; D gene unclear. V was trimmed by 3 bases and J by 7 bases, leaving 10 bases between them. This CDR3 is 13 amino acids long. Germline CDR1 is SNHLY and CDR2 is FYNNEI. CDR3 loop: CASSEEVRQPQHF. The CDR3 bases are TGTGCCAGCAGTGAGGAGGTGAGGCAGCCCCAGCATTTT.

This chain joins TRBV28 and TRBJ1-5; 8 nucleotides line up with TRBD1. CDR1 is MDHEN and CDR2 is SYDVKM in the germline V gene. The CDR3 consists of 15 residues. After removal of 6 bases from V and 2 bases from J, the junction contained 6 bases not matched to a gene. In DNA form, the CDR3 reads TGTGCCAGCAGCCTCACAGGGGGGGGCAATCAGCCCCAGCATTTT. Its protein is CASSLTGGGNQPQHF.

This sequence joins TRBV2 and TRBJ2-1; 9 nucleotides align to TRBD2. CDR1 is SNHLY, CDR2 FYNNEI, per germline. The trim removed 4 bases at V and 6 bases at J, leaving 10 bases unmatched. The CDR3 loop spans 16 amino acids. The CDR3 DNA follows: TGTGCCAGCAGTGGGCTTAGCGGGAGTATCGGCAATGAGCAGTTCTTC. It specifies CASSGLSGSIGNEQFF.

V is TRBV5-1 and J is TRBJ1-5; D remains ambiguous. V was clipped by 0 bases and J by 5 bases, with 9 bases between them. This CDR3 spans 14 amino acids. Germline V lookup: CDR1 SGHRS, CDR2 YFSETQ. The CDR3: CASSLGGLDQPQHF. CDR3 nucleotide sequence: TGCGCCAGCAGCTTGGGAGGGTTGGATCAGCCCCAGCATTTT.

This chain connects TRBV28 to TRBJ1-1; no clear D. Trimming stripped 2 bases from V and 7 bases from J, with 11 bases between. Per germline, CDR1 MDHEN and CDR2 SYDVKM. The CDR3 extends over 13 amino acids. The CDR3 loop is CASSLPTSGEAFF. Written as DNA, the CDR3 is TGTGCCAGCAGTTTACCCACATCAGGTGAAGCTTTCTTT.

This sequence joins TRBV30 and TRBJ2-5; D not certain. This CDR3 has 16 amino acids. Germline-derived CDR1 and CDR2 are GTSNPN and SVGIG (reference sequence). Trimming shortened V by 0 bases and J by 1 base, and 15 bases separated the two germline ends. The CDR3 coding sequence is TGTGCCTGGAGTGTACACCCGTCGATGTCCCAAGAGACCCAGTACTTC. This gives the protein CAWSVHPSMSQETQYF.

The CDR3 nucleotides are TGTGCCAGCAGCTTAGAGGGACTAGCGGGATTCTCCTACAATGAGCAGTTCTTC. It yields the protein CASSLEGLAGFSYNEQFF. This chain connects TRBV7-9 to TRBJ2-1, with 13 bases that match TRBD2. Losses at the gene ends were 1 base for V and 0 bases for J; bases not matched to a gene: 3. This CDR3 contains 18 residues. CDR1 SEHNR and CDR2 FQNEAQ come from the germline V gene (reference sequence).

The CDR3 spells CASSPDFRGGQYF. The CDR3, as DNA: TGTGCCAGCAGTCCCGACTTCAGAGGGGGGCAGTACTTC. V gene TRBV6-5 combines with J gene TRBJ2-7, with D perhaps matching TRBD1 (6 bases). V dropped 5 bases and J dropped 9 bases, with 17 bases sitting between them. Germline V gene sequence: CDR1 MNHEY, CDR2 SVGAGI. CDR3 length: 13 residues.